The clone carrying this T cell receptor (beta chain) appeared once. The entry originates in a study of cytomegalovirus exposure and HLA in healthy donors. The table came from immunoSEQ multiplex PCR; TCRdb's copy has only in-frame clones and leaves some out. The top ten hold 10% of the sample, which has 150,000 to 200,000 clones, around 82% seen once. V dropped 6 bases and J dropped 7 bases, with 13 bases sitting between them. The V gene's germline CDR1 is ENHRY and CDR2 SYGVKD. CDR3 size: 12 residues. The rearrangement links TRBV10-3 to TRBJ2-7; TRBD1 is a possible D gene (7 bases). The receptor comes from a man younger than 40 in good health and CMV-seropositive. The sample was PBMCs. CDR3 sequence (DNA): TGTGCCATCAGCGCGGGACAGATTGAGCAGTACTTC. Translation gives CAISAGQIEQYF.